A selection of T cell receptor beta chains follows, all from one sample in a study of blood T cell repertoires in COVID-19. TCRdb keeps only in-frame clones here, not all; method: immunoSEQ multiplex PCR. The sample has 220,000 or so clones, around three quarters seen once; the top ten hold less than 7%. Material: peripheral blood. These receptors were collected from a woman aged 70 to 79 with acute or convalescent COVID-19. Both conserved end residues are part of each CDR3. The D gene is left open where the match is weak. Where a row states a size, it is once, few, many or the class of an expanded clone; other rows omit it.

cdr3_length clone_size j_call v_call d_call cdr3_nt cdr3_aa
14 - TRBJ2-1 TRBV18 - TGTGCCAGCTCCCTCGACGGAGGTGCCAATGAGCAGTTCTTC CASSLDGGANEQFF
15 - TRBJ1-1 TRBV19 TRBD1 TGTGCCAGTAGTATTTCCACAGGGGTCGGCACTGAAGCTTTCTTT CASSISTGVGTEAFF
18 - TRBJ1-6 TRBV3-1/TRBV3-2 TRBD1 TGTGCCAGCAGCCAAGCGCACAGGGGATCGTCCTATAATTCACCCCTCCACTTT CASSQAHRGSSYNSPLHF
16 - TRBJ1-6 TRBV4-1 - TGCGCCAGCAGTCCAACCGGGAGCTCCTATAATTCACCCCTCCACTTT CASSPTGSSYNSPLHF
12 - TRBJ2-5 TRBV10-3 - TGTGCCATCGGCAGGGAAGGGGAGACCCAGTACTTC CAIGREGETQYF
15 - TRBJ2-7 TRBV10-3 TRBD2 TGTGCCATCAGTGGAGGTGGCGCGGGGGTGGTCGAGCAGTACTTC CAISGGGAGVVEQYF
15 - TRBJ2-4 TRBV7-3 TRBD1 TGTGCCAGCAGCCCCCGGACAGGGGGCAATAACATTCAGTACTTC CASSPRTGGNNIQYF
16 - TRBJ2-3 TRBV7-9 TRBD2 TGTGCCAGCAGCTCGGGACTAGCGGCGAGCACAGATACGCAGTATTTT CASSSGLAASTDTQYF
13 few TRBJ1-2 TRBV5-1 - TGCGCCAGCAGCTTGGCACAGGGTGCCCCCTACACCTTC CASSLAQGAPYTF
15 - TRBJ1-5 TRBV19 - TGTGCCAGTAGTATTCGTCCCGAAAGGAGTCAGCCCCAGCATTTT CASSIRPERSQPQHF
14 few TRBJ1-2 TRBV15 TRBD1 TGTGCCACCAGCAGGGCGGGACAGGGCTATGGCTACACCTTC CATSRAGQGYGYTF
16 - TRBJ1-4 TRBV5-1 - TGCGCCAGCAGCGGGGGCCCGGACGAAACTAATGAAAAACTGTTTTTT CASSGGPDETNEKLFF
13 - TRBJ2-1 TRBV29-1 TRBD1 TGCAGCGTTGGCCCGGGACAGGGCAATGAGCAGTTCTTC CSVGPGQGNEQFF
16 - TRBJ2-1 TRBV11-2 - TGTGCCAGCAGCTTAGATGATGTCGGGAGTAGGAATGAGCAGTTCTTC CASSLDDVGSRNEQFF
13 few TRBJ2-1 TRBV28 TRBD2 TGTGCCAGCAACCCGGGACTATCCGATGAGCAGTTCTTC CASNPGLSDEQFF
13 - TRBJ2-7 TRBV10-3 TRBD2 TGTGCCACCTCCGGGACTATTTCCTACGAGCAGTACTTC CATSGTISYEQYF
20 - TRBJ2-1 TRBV28 TRBD1 TGTGCCAGCAGTTTTGTGATGGACAGGGGGCCCCTACGAGAGGACAATGAGCAGTTCTTC CASSFVMDRGPLREDNEQFF
15 - TRBJ2-3 TRBV5-6 - TGTGCCAGCAGCTTGGCTCAGACAGTCACAGATACGCAGTATTTT CASSLAQTVTDTQYF
14 - TRBJ2-1 TRBV11-2 TRBD2 TGTGCCAGCACCCTCGGCGGCGGGAGGGGTGAGCAGTTCTTC CASTLGGGRGEQFF
15 - TRBJ2-1 TRBV18 - TGTGCCAGCTCACCACGGGGGCGTACCTACAATGAGCAGTTCTTC CASSPRGRTYNEQFF
16 few TRBJ2-6 TRBV2 TRBD1 TGTCTAGGGGCCGGGACAGGGGGCTCTGGGGCCAACGTCCTGACTTTC CLGAGTGGSGANVLTF
15 - TRBJ2-5 TRBV4-2 - TGTGCCAGCAGCCCTCTATTTAGCAGAAGGGAGACCCAGTACTTC CASSPLFSRRETQYF
14 - TRBJ2-2 TRBV18 - TGTGCCAGCTCACCACCTCTGGCTCCCGGGGAGCTGTTTTTT CASSPPLAPGELFF
13 - TRBJ2-6 TRBV7-3 - TGTGCCAGCAGCTCATCTGGGGCCAACGTCCTGACTTTC CASSSSGANVLTF
15 - TRBJ2-4 TRBV30 TRBD1 TGTGCCTGGAGTCGACAGGGTCCGACCAAAAACATTCAGTACTTC CAWSRQGPTKNIQYF
16 - TRBJ2-2 TRBV28 TRBD1 TGTGCCAGCAGTTTGGCCGGACAGGCGAACACCGGGGAGCTGTTTTTT CASSLAGQANTGELFF
14 - TRBJ2-2 TRBV5-4 - TGTGCCAGCAGCTTGTCTCCGAGCACCGGGGAGCTGTTTTTT CASSLSPSTGELFF
16 - TRBJ2-2 TRBV7-9 TRBD2 TGTGCCAGCAGCGCGAGTAGGACTAGTGTCTTTGGGGAGCTGTTTTTT CASSASRTSVFGELFF
14 - TRBJ1-5 TRBV11-2 - TGTGCCAGCAGCCAAGACAGAAGCAATCAGCCCCAGCATTTT CASSQDRSNQPQHF
16 - TRBJ2-2 TRBV30 TRBD2 TGTGCCTGGAGTCAGGGGACTAGCGGGAGGGCCGGGGAGCTGTTTTTT CAWSQGTSGRAGELFF
16 - TRBJ2-7 TRBV3-1/TRBV3-2 TRBD1 TGTGCCAGCAGCCCAGAATTAGGACAGGGGGCCGGGGAGCAGTACTTC CASSPELGQGAGEQYF
13 - TRBJ1-5 TRBV7-3 - TGTGCCAGCAGCGACAGTAACAATCAGCCCCAGCATTTT CASSDSNNQPQHF
15 - TRBJ2-1 TRBV6-6 - TGTGCCAGCAGTTACGGGGAGAGCTCCTACAATGAGCAGTTCTTC CASSYGESSYNEQFF
15 - TRBJ1-1 TRBV6-1 - TGTGCCAGCAGTGAGCCCCCCACTTTTAACACTGAAGCTTTCTTT CASSEPPTFNTEAFF
15 - TRBJ2-2 TRBV11-3 - TGTGCCAGCAGCCTTGGACAGCAGAACACCGGGGAGCTGTTTTTT CASSLGQQNTGELFF
13 - TRBJ2-2 TRBV2 - TGTGCCAGCACTCCGGAGCGCACCGGGGAGCTGTTTTTT CASTPERTGELFF